This TCR beta chain was obtained from a study of a mutant IDH1 vaccine in newly diagnosed glioma. Study background: Most patients had received both radiotherapy and temozolomide, the prior options being radiotherapy, temozolomide, or both.

This CDR3 region has 14 residues. Germline CDR1 reads MNHEY; CDR2 reads SVGAGI. Trimming shortened V by 6 bases and J by 2 bases, and 11 bases separated the two germline ends. This clone was counted only a few times. Repertoires were generated with immunoSEQ multiplex PCR, while TCRdb's copy carries only in-frame clones and drops some. The sample lists about 70,000 clones, approximately 82% seen once, with approximately 4.2% in the top ten. Time point: baseline, week 1 (first vaccination visit). The treatment was: pre-vaccination baseline after standard-of-care therapy. This TCR came from a woman younger than 30 with glioma. Some clones in this sample may be carry-over from other donors' samples. The starting material was peripheral blood mononuclear cells (PBMCs), obtained from a glioma patient treated with radiotherapy, temozolomide or both. The V and J genes are TRBV6-5 and TRBJ2-1; D may be TRBD2 (6 bases). The CDR3 reads CASSDGGPYNEQFF. CDR3 DNA sequence: TGTGCCAGCAGCGACGGGGGACCCTACAATGAGCAGTTCTTC.